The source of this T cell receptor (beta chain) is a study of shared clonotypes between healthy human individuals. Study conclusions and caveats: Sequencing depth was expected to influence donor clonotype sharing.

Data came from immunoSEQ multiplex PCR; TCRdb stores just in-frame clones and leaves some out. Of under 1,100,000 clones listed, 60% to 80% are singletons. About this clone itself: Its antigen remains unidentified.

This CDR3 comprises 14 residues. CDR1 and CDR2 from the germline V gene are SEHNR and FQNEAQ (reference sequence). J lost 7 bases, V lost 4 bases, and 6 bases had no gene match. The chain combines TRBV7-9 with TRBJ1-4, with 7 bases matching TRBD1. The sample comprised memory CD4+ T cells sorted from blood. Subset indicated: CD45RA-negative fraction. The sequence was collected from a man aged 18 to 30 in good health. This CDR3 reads CASSSDRDFEKLFF. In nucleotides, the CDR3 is TGTGCCAGCAGCTCAGACAGGGACTTTGAAAAACTGTTTTTT.